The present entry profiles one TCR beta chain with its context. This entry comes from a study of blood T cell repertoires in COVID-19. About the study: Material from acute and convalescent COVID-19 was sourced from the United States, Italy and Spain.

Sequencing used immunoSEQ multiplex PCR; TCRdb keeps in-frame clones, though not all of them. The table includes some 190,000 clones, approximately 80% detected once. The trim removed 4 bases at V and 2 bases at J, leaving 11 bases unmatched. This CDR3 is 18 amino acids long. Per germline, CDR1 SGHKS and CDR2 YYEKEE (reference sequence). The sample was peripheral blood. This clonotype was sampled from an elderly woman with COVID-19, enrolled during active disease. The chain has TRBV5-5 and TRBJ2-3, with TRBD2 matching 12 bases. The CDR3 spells CASSRGTSGLTYTDTQYF. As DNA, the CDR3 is TGTGCCAGCAGCCGAGGGACTAGCGGGTTGACGTACACAGATACGCAGTATTTT.